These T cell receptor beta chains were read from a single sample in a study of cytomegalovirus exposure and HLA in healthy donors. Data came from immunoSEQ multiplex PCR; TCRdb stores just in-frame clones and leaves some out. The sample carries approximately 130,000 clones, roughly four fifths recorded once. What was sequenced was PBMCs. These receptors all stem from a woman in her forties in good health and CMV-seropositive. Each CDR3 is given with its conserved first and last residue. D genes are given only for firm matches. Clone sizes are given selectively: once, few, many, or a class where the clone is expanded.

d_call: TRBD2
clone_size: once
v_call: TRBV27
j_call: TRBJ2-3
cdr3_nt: TGTGCCAGCAGTTCCGGGAGGGCGAGCACAGATACGCAGTATTTT
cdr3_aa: CASSSGRASTDTQYF

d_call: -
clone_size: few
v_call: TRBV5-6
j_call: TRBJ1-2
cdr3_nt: TGTGCCAGCAGCAGAGGACAGTCCAACTATGGCTACACCTTC
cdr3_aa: CASSRGQSNYGYTF

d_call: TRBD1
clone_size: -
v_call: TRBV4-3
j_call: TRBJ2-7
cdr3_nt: TGCGCCAGCAGCCGAGGACAGGGCGGCGAGCAGTACTTC
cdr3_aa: CASSRGQGGEQYF

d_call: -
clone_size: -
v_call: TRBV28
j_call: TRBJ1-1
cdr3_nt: TGTGCCAGCAGTTACGGGGTGAACACTGAAGCTTTCTTT
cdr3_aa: CASSYGVNTEAFF

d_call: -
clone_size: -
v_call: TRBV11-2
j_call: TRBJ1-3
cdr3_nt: TGTGCCAGCAGCTTAAATTCGCTGGGAGTCTCTGGAAACACCATATATTTT
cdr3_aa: CASSLNSLGVSGNTIYF

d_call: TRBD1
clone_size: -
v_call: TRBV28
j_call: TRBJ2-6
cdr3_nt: TGTGCCAGCAGTTCCTGGACAGGGGCTAACTCTGGGGCCAACGTCCTGACTTTC
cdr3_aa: CASSSWTGANSGANVLTF

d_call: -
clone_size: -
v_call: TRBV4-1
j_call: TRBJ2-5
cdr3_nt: TGCGCCAGCAGCCAAGATGGGGCGACCCAGTACTTC
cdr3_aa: CASSQDGATQYF

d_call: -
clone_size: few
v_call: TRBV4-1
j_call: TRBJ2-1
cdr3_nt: TGCGCCAGCAGCCTAATTGACCCCCTCTCAGCGGGCCATGAGCAGTTCTTC
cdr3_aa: CASSLIDPLSAGHEQFF

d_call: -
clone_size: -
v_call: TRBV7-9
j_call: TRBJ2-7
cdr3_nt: TGTGCCAGCAGTCTCCCGGGTATTGGGTCCGAGCAGTACTTC
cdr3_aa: CASSLPGIGSEQYF

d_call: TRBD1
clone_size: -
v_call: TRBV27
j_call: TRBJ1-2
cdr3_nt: TGTGCCAGCAGTTTAGACAGGGGGTACGGCTACACCTTC
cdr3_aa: CASSLDRGYGYTF

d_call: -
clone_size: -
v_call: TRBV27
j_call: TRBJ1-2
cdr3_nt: TGTGCCAGCAGTCCGATAGAGAGATCCGGGTGTGGCTACACCTTC
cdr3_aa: CASSPIERSGCGYTF

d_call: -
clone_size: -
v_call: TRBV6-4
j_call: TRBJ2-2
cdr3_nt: TGTGCCAGCAGTATCCAGCAGGCAGCGAACACCGGGGAGCTGTTTTTT
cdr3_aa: CASSIQQAANTGELFF

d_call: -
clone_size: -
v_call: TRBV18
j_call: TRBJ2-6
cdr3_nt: TGTGCCAGCTCACCACTTCAGGCGGGGATAGGCTCTGGGGCCAACGTCCTGACTTTC
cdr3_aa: CASSPLQAGIGSGANVLTF

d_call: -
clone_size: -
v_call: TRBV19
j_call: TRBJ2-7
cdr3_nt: TGTGCCAGTAGGCCCCCGGGACTCTACGAGCAGTACTTC
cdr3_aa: CASRPPGLYEQYF

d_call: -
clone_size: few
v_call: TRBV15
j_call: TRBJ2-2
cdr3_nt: TGTGCCACCAGCCCAACCCCAGGGGGAGGCACCGGGGAGCTGTTTTTT
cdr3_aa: CATSPTPGGGTGELFF

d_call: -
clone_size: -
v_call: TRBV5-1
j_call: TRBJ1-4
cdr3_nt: TGCGCCAGCAGCCCGGGGGACGGACGGGATGAAAAGCTGTTTTTT
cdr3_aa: CASSPGDGRDEKLFF

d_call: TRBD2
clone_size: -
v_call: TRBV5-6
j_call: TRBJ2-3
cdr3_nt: TGTGCCAGCAGACTACTAGCGGGAGGGCCGGGGGGAGATACGCAGTATTTT
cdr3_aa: CASRLLAGGPGGDTQYF

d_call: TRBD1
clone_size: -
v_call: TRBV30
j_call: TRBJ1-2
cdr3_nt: TGTGCCTGGAGCCTGACAGGGGGCTATGGCTACACCTTC
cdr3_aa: CAWSLTGGYGYTF

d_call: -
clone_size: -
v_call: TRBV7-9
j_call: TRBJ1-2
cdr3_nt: TGTGCCAGCAGCCGAGAGGTAGGCTACTATGGCTACACCTTC
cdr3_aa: CASSREVGYYGYTF

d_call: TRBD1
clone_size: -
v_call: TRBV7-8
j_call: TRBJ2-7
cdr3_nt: TGTGCCAGCAGCCGGACAGGGAATACCTACGAGCAGTACTTC
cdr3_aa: CASSRTGNTYEQYF

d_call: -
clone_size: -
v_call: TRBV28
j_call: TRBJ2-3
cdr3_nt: TGTGCCAGCAGTTTATTGAGCAGACTAAGCACAGATACGCAGTATTTT
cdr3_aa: CASSLLSRLSTDTQYF

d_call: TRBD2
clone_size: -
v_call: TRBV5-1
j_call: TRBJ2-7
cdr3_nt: TGCGCCAGCAGCTTCACCACACCCGTAGCGGGGGGGAACTACGAGCAGTACTTC
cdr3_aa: CASSFTTPVAGGNYEQYF

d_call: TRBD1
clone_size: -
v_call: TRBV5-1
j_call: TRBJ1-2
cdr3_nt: TGCGCCAGCAGCTCCCCGGACAGGGGCGAATTCTATGGCTACACCTTC
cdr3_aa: CASSSPDRGEFYGYTF

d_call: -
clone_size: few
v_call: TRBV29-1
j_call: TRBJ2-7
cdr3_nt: TGCAGCGTGGGTTTAAGCGCCTACGAGCAGTACTTC
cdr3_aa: CSVGLSAYEQYF

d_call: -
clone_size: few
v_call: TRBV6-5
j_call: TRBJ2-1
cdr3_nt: TGTGCCAGCAGTTTCGGGGGGCTAGCGAACAATGAGCAGTTCTTC
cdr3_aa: CASSFGGLANNEQFF

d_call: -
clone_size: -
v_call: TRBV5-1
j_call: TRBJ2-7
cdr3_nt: TGCGCCAGCAGGATAGCTCCTACCTACGAGCAGTACTTC
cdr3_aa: CASRIAPTYEQYF

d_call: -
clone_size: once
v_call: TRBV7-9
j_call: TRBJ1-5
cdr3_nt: TGTGCCAGCAGCTCTGACAGTAGCAATCAGCCCCAGCATTTT
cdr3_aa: CASSSDSSNQPQHF

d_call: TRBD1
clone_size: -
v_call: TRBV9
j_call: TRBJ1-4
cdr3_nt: TGTGCCAGCAGCGGGGACAGGGTGCGGGAAAAACTGTTTTTT
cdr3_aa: CASSGDRVREKLFF

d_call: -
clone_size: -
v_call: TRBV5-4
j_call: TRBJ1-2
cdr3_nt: TGTGCCAGCAGCTTGGCAGGGAAGGGGCATGGCTACACCTTC
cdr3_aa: CASSLAGKGHGYTF

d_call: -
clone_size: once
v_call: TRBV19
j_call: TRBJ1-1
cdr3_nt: TGTGCCAGTAGCTTGGCCTCGGGGACTGAAGCTTTCTTT
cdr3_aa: CASSLASGTEAFF

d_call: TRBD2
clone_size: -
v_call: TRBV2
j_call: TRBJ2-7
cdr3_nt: TGTGCCCTACTACTAGCGGACTCCTACGAGCAGTACTTC
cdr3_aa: CALLLADSYEQYF

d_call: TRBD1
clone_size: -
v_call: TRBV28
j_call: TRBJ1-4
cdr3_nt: TGTGCCAGCCTCGACAGGGAAAGAACTAATGAAAAACTGTTTTTT
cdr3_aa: CASLDRERTNEKLFF

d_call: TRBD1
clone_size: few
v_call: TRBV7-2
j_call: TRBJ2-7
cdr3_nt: TGTGCCAGCAGGGGATCCGGGACAGCTCTCTACGAGCAGTACTTC
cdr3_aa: CASRGSGTALYEQYF

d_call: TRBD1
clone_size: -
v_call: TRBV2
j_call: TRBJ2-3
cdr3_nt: TGTGCCAGCAGGAGACAGGGGGTACTCACAGATACGCAGTATTTT
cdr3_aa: CASRRQGVLTDTQYF

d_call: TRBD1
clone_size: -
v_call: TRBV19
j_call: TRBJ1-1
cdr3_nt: TGTGCCAGTAGTGTCAGGGGGCAAAACACTGAAGCTTTCTTT
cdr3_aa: CASSVRGQNTEAFF

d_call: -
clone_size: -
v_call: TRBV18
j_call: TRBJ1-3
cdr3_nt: TGTGCCAGCTCACCAGTGGTCAGGGCGACTGGAAACACCATATATTTT
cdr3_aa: CASSPVVRATGNTIYF